Below are 7 T cell receptor beta chains sequenced from a single sample in a study of cytomegalovirus exposure and HLA in healthy donors listed by TCRdb under 2017. The library came from the immunoSEQ multiplex PCR assay. For the multiplex PCR, a mixture combining 60 forward primers for TCR Vbeta segments and 13 reverse primers for TCR Jbeta segments was used. Sourced from immuneACCESS, this table was stored by TCRdb with only in-frame sequences that have V and J called. A share of the clones is absent; for the studies checked, an unresolved V gene accounts for under half, and the remainder has no known explanation. The sample profile shows some 130,000 clones; 64% of them were found once. Of the sample, 2.4% is held by the ten largest clones. Sequenced: PBMCs. These receptors were collected from a woman between 35 and 50 years old in good health and CMV-seronegative.

The chain recombines TRBV27 with TRBJ2-3, with D possibly TRBD1 on 6 matching bases. The CDR3 length is 13 residues. Per germline, CDR1 MNHEY and CDR2 SMNVEV (reference sequence). V lost 7 bases and J lost 5, with 13 bases in between. CDR3 residues: CASKGTKKDTQYF. CDR3 nucleotides: TGTGCCAGCAAGGGGACAAAAAAAGATACGCAGTATTTT.

The genes are TRBV7-9 and TRBJ1-5, with 8 positions matching TRBD1. Trimming at V came to 6 bases and at J to 7 bases, leaving 8 bases not matched to a gene. This CDR3 contains 14 residues. The germline V gene has CDR1 SEHNR and CDR2 FQNEAQ (reference sequence). The CDR3 DNA reads as TGTGCCAGCAGTAATACAGGGGGAGGACAGCCCCAGCATTTT. Residues: CASSNTGGGQPQHF.

V is TRBV7-9 and J is TRBJ2-2; TRBD2 matches 14 bases. Trimming took 5 bases from V and 7 from J; bases not matched to a gene: 3. The CDR3 extends over 15 amino acids. CDR1 is SEHNR, CDR2 FQNEAQ, per germline (reference sequence). CDR3 in DNA: TGTGCCAGCAGCCTGGGACTAGCGGGGGACGGGGAGCTGTTTTTT. Protein: CASSLGLAGDGELFF. Filled out from reference TRBV7-9 and TRBJ2-2, the complete variable domain reads DTGVSQNPRHKITKRGQNVTFRCDPISEHNRLYWYRQTLGQGPEFLTYFQNEAQLEKSRLLSDRFSAERPKGSFSTLEIQRTEQGDSAMYLCASSLGLAGDGELFFGEGSRLTVL.

The rearrangement joins TRBV5-1 to TRBJ2-2; TRBD2 might be the D (6 bases). The CDR3 is made up of 18 amino acids. V lost 2 bases and J 1 base, leaving 18 bases between the germline ends. Germline loops: CDR1 SGHRS, CDR2 YFSETQ. CDR3 residues: CASSLDSSGEWNTGELFF. As DNA, the CDR3 is TGCGCCAGCAGCTTAGACTCCTCGGGGGAATGGAACACCGGGGAGCTGTTTTTT.

The chain has TRBV30 and TRBJ2-7; 8 bases line up with TRBD1. This CDR3 comprises 14 residues. Germline V CDR1 and CDR2: GTSNPN, SVGIG (reference sequence). The trim removed 2 bases at V and 2 bases at J, leaving 5 bases unmatched. The CDR3 protein is CAWSLDRGAYEQYF. The CDR3 coding sequence is TGTGCCTGGAGTCTCGACAGGGGTGCCTACGAGCAGTACTTC.

This clone showed up just once. V gene TRBV11-1 combines with J gene TRBJ1-2; D might be TRBD1 (5 bases). Germline values: CDR1 SGHAT, CDR2 FQDESV (reference sequence). V was shortened by 3 bases and J by 4 bases, with 15 bases between the two germline ends. The CDR3 is 15 amino acids. The CDR3 DNA reads TGTGCCAGCAGCTTGGACACGGTCACCTTCTATGGCTACACCTTC. It translates to CASSLDTVTFYGYTF.

The chain has TRBV6-5 and TRBJ1-2; possibly TRBD1 for D (5 bases). Germline CDR1 and CDR2: MNHEY and SVGAGI. Trimming took 2 bases from V and 4 from J, leaving 8 bases between them. The CDR3 has 13 amino acids. CDR3 region: CASSYQGLYGYTF. In nucleotides, the CDR3 is TGTGCCAGCAGTTACCAGGGCCTCTATGGCTACACCTTC.